The 8 T cell receptor beta chains reported below all come from one sample, sequenced in a study of cytomegalovirus exposure and HLA in healthy donors. PCR used 60 Vbeta primers and 13 Jbeta primers. Profiling relied on immunoSEQ multiplex PCR, and the TCRdb table lists in-frame clones only, not all of them. The sample records 160,000 or so clones, about four fifths being singletons. Sequenced material: PBMCs. The receptors were gathered from a young woman in good health and CMV-seropositive.

This clone has a handful of counts. The genes are TRBV15 and TRBJ1-5; no firm D call. The germline CDR1 and CDR2 sequences are LNHNV and YYDKDF (reference sequence). V was clipped by 0 bases and J by 0 bases, with 12 bases between them. This CDR3 has 17 residues. CDR3 protein: CATSREGGRDSNQPQHF. The CDR3 DNA is TGTGCCACCAGCAGAGAGGGAGGTCGGGATAGCAATCAGCCCCAGCATTTT.

This sequence joins TRBV4-1 and TRBJ1-4; tentative D call: TRBD1 (6 bases). With 0 bases removed from V and 8 bases from J, the gap between germline ends came to 13 bases. This CDR3 comprises 15 residues. CDR1 and CDR2 (germline): MGHRA, YSYEKL. Here the CDR3 reads CASSQEWGQGEKLFF. The CDR3 DNA reads as TGCGCCAGCAGCCAAGAGTGGGGCCAGGGGGAAAAACTGTTTTTT.

The chain carries TRBV5-8 and TRBJ2-7; tentatively, D is TRBD2 (5 bases). This CDR3 spans 13 amino acids. The V end lost 0 bases, the J end lost 6 bases, and 10 bases lay between the germline ends. In germline, CDR1 is SGHTS, CDR2 YDEGEE. CDR3 nucleotides: TGTGCCAGCAGCTTGGTCTACGGACTCGAGCAGTACTTC. As protein: CASSLVYGLEQYF.

The chain uses TRBV18 and TRBJ1-4; D is perhaps TRBD1 (6 bases). The V end was cut by 4 bases, the J end by 7 bases, with 13 bases between. This CDR3 has 14 residues. In germline, CDR1 is KGHSH, CDR2 LQKENI. The CDR3 region has the DNA TGTGCCAGCTCACTGGGGGCGGAGGTTGAAAAACTGTTTTTT. This sequence encodes CASSLGAEVEKLFF.

The rearrangement links TRBV2 to TRBJ2-1; TRBD2 matches 8 bases. Germline V CDR1 and CDR2: SNHLY, FYNNEI. V lost 8 bases, J lost 7 bases, and 16 bases stayed unmatched. There are 16 residues in the CDR3. The CDR3 DNA reads TGTGCCAGCCGCTCCGTGGAAGGACTAGCCCGGAATGAGCAGTTCTTC. Translating it yields CASRSVEGLARNEQFF.

This clone was counted a single time. One end of the junction does not line up with germline, which may come from a read error. The chain carries TRBV4-3 and TRBJ1-4; D possibly corresponds to TRBD1 (6 bases). The CDR3 sequence is 20 residues long. Germline CDR1 and CDR2: LGHNA and YSLEER. CDR3 in DNA: TGCGCCAGCAGTCAAGAGGGGGGAGGCGGCCAGTTTGCAACTAATGAAAAACTGTTTTTT. Translating it yields CASSQEGGGGQFATNEKLFF.

The table lists this clone with a count of one. The V and J genes are TRBV4-3 and TRBJ2-1; no clear D. The germline CDR1 and CDR2 sequences are LGHNA and YSLEER. The V end was cut by 0 bases, the J end by 0 bases, with 12 bases between. CDR3 size: 17 residues. The DNA for the CDR3 is TGCGCCAGCAGCCAAGAATCGGGTTTGAGCTCCTACAATGAGCAGTTCTTC. It is translated as CASSQESGLSSYNEQFF.

Only one count was recorded for this clone. The chain combines TRBV30 with TRBJ2-1; D unclear. The CDR3 spans 13 residues. The germline V gene has CDR1 GTSNPN and CDR2 SVGIG (reference sequence). Trimming left V 2 bases short and J 2 bases short, with 7 bases between. CDR3 residues: CAWSTETYNEQFF. The CDR3 nucleotides are TGTGCCTGGAGTACAGAGACCTACAATGAGCAGTTCTTC.